This is a list of T cell receptor beta chains from one sample in a study of blood T cell repertoires in COVID-19. The table came from immunoSEQ multiplex PCR; TCRdb's copy has only in-frame clones and leaves some out. The sample lists fewer than 65,000 clones, approximately 90% seen once, with roughly 1.4% in the top ten. The sequencing input was peripheral blood. The receptors originated from a woman over 75 with acute or convalescent COVID-19. CDR3s include the opening cysteine and the closing phenylalanine or tryptophan. D genes are given only for firm matches.

-,TRBJ2-1,TRBV18,TGTGCCAGCTCACCATTGCGCGGGACCTACAATGAGCAGTTCTTC,CASSPLRGTYNEQFF
-,TRBJ1-6,TRBV12-3/TRBV12-4,TGTGCCAGCCCAGGCTATTCACCCCTCCACTTT,CASPGYSPLHF
-,TRBJ2-7,TRBV6-1,TGTGCCAGCAGTTTTCGGACTTCCCACCACGAGCAGTACTTC,CASSFRTSHHEQYF
-,TRBJ1-2,TRBV29-1,TGCAGCGCCATACCCCACCTTGACAGCTATGGCTACACCTTC,CSAIPHLDSYGYTF
-,TRBJ1-5,TRBV24-1,TGTGCCACCAGTGAGTCATACCAGGGTCAGCCCCAGCATTTT,CATSESYQGQPQHF
-,TRBJ1-5,TRBV7-9,TGTGCCAGCAGCTATAGTACCGCTGGTTATAGCAATCAGCCCCAGCATTTT,CASSYSTAGYSNQPQHF
TRBD2,TRBJ2-1,TRBV5-1,TGCGCCAGCAGAGTGGGCGGGGGCAATGAGCAGTTCTTC,CASRVGGGNEQFF
-,TRBJ1-1,TRBV20-1,TGCAGTGCTCCAAGGTCCGCGGGAGCTTTCTTT,CSAPRSAGAFF
TRBD1,TRBJ2-6,TRBV28,TGTGCCAGCAGAGGGACAGGGACTTCTTACGGGGCCAACGTCCTGACTTTC,CASRGTGTSYGANVLTF
-,TRBJ1-1,TRBV12-3/TRBV12-4,TGTGCCAGCAGCAGGGATTGGAGCACTGAAGCTTTCTTT,CASSRDWSTEAFF
-,TRBJ1-1,TRBV20-1,TGCAGTGCTAGTGGAGGCACTGAAGCTTTCTTT,CSASGGTEAFF
TRBD2,TRBJ2-5,TRBV7-2,TGTGCCAGCAGCCCCGGGGGGGGGCGGGAGACCCAGTACTTC,CASSPGGGRETQYF
-,TRBJ2-1,TRBV7-9,TGTGCCAGCAGCGGGAGGTGGCAGGGCCATAGTTACAATGAGCAGTTCTTC,CASSGRWQGHSYNEQFF
TRBD2,TRBJ2-5,TRBV14,TGTGCCAGCAGCCTCCGGGGACTAGGCAAAGAGACCCAGTACTTC,CASSLRGLGKETQYF
-,TRBJ2-3,TRBV5-1,TGCGCCAGCAGCTTGAGGCAGGGGCTAGATACGCAGTATTTT,CASSLRQGLDTQYF
-,TRBJ2-5,TRBV18,TGTGCCAGCTCACCACGTCTAGGTGCGGAGACCCAGTACTTC,CASSPRLGAETQYF
TRBD1,TRBJ1-4,TRBV2,TGTGCCAGCCAAGGGACAGAATCTAATGAAAAACTGTTTTTT,CASQGTESNEKLFF
-,TRBJ1-4,TRBV5-1,TGCGCCAGCAGCCCCTCGGGGGGGACTAATGAAAAACTGTTTTTT,CASSPSGGTNEKLFF
-,TRBJ2-7,TRBV2,TGTGCCAGTAGAACCGGACAGCTTCACGAGCAGTACTTC,CASRTGQLHEQYF
TRBD1,TRBJ2-7,TRBV24-1,TGTGCCACCAGTGGACAGGGGAGGTACGAGCAGTACTTC,CATSGQGRYEQYF
TRBD1,TRBJ1-2,TRBV28,TGTGCCAGCAGCGACCACTCGGACAGGGAAGGCTACACCTTC,CASSDHSDREGYTF
-,TRBJ1-2,TRBV6-5,TGTGCCAGCAGTTCCCTGGCAGGGGACTATGGCTACACCTTC,CASSSLAGDYGYTF